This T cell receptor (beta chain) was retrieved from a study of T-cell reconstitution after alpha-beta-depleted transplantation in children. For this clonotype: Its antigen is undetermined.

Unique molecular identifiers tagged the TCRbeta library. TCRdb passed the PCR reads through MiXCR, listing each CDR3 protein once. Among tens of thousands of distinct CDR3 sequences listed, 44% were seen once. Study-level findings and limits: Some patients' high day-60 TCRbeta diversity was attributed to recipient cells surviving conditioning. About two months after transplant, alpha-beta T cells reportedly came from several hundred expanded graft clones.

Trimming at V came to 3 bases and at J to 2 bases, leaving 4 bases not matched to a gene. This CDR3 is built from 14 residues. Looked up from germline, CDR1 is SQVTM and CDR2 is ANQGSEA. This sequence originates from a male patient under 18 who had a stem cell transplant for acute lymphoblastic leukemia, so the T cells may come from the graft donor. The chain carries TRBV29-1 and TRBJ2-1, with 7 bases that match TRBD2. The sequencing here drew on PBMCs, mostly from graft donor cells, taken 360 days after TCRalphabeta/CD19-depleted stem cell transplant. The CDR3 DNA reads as TGCAGCGTTGATACTAGCGCGACCTACAATGAGCAGTTCTTC. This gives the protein CSVDTSATYNEQFF.